The rows below give T cell receptor beta chains drawn from one sample of a study of CD8+ T cells in alopecia areata. TCRdb's table, derived via immunoSEQ multiplex PCR, lists solely in-frame clones and lacks some. This table has approximately 99,000 clones, 55% to 70% appearing once. Sequencing used NKG2D-low CD8+ T cells sorted from blood. The receptors originated from a human donor with alopecia areata. Both conserved end residues are part of each CDR3. The D gene is left open where the match is weak. The listing skips clone size in some rows; elsewhere it reads once, few, many or a size class.

TRBJ2-2	TRBV28	TRBD1	few	TGTGCCAGCAGTTCACGGGACAGGGGGCACACCGGGGAGCTGTTTTTT	CASSSRDRGHTGELFF
TRBJ1-2	TRBV5-6	-	-	TGTGCCAGCAGCTTGGGAGACAGCGCCTATGGCTACACCTTC	CASSLGDSAYGYTF
TRBJ2-1	TRBV4-1	TRBD1	-	TGCGCCAGCAGCGGAACAGGGGGCGCTTCGGAAAATGAGCAGTTCTTC	CASSGTGGASENEQFF
TRBJ1-3	TRBV4-1	TRBD1	-	TGCGCCAGCAGCCAACGCGCCGGGACAGGAACCAACACCATATATTTT	CASSQRAGTGTNTIYF
TRBJ1-2	TRBV7-9	-	few	TGTGCCAGCAGCCGCGGGACCGTAGATGGCTACACCTTC	CASSRGTVDGYTF
TRBJ2-7	TRBV9	TRBD1	few	TGTGCCAGCAGCCCCTCAGGGACAGGGCTCAACCAGTACTTC	CASSPSGTGLNQYF
TRBJ2-7	TRBV6-5	TRBD1	-	TGTGCCAGCAGTTACAACAGGGGCGAGCAGTACTTC	CASSYNRGEQYF
TRBJ1-1	TRBV19	-	few	TGTGCCAGTAGTATAGGCAGTGAAGCTTTCTTT	CASSIGSEAFF
TRBJ2-5	TRBV4-1	TRBD1	few	TGCGCCAGCAGCTTTCGGACAGGCCAAGAGACCCAGTACTTC	CASSFRTGQETQYF
TRBJ2-7	TRBV29-1	TRBD1	many	TGCAGCGTTTCCCCCACGGGACAGGGGGGATACGAGCAGTACTTC	CSVSPTGQGGYEQYF
TRBJ2-5	TRBV27	TRBD1	-	TGTGCCAGCAGAACACGGGGACAGCAAGAGACCCAGTACTTC	CASRTRGQQETQYF
TRBJ2-7	TRBV19	-	few	TGTGCCAGTAGCTACGGACAGCCCGGTAGTTACGAGCAGTACTTC	CASSYGQPGSYEQYF
TRBJ2-7	TRBV7-2	TRBD1	few	TGTGCCAGCAGCATAAACAGGGGGTTCGGTTACGAGCAGTACTTC	CASSINRGFGYEQYF
TRBJ1-5	TRBV27	-	few	TGTGCCAGCAGTTCCCAATCCGCGGGAGTCTTCAATCAGCCCCAGCATTTT	CASSSQSAGVFNQPQHF
TRBJ2-3	TRBV27	-	-	TGTGCCAGCAGTTTAGACCTGGCTAGCACAGATACGCAGTATTTT	CASSLDLASTDTQYF
TRBJ1-5	TRBV5-6	-	-	TGTGCCAGCAGCTTGTTCGGGGATAACCTGAATCAGCCCCAGCATTTT	CASSLFGDNLNQPQHF
TRBJ2-4	TRBV28	-	few	TGTGCCAGCAGACCCGGACGGGCAGCCAAAAACATTCAGTACTTC	CASRPGRAAKNIQYF
TRBJ2-7	TRBV28	-	few	TGTGCCAGCAACCCCCAGGGGGGCGCAACGACCTACGAGCAGTACTTC	CASNPQGGATTYEQYF
TRBJ2-1	TRBV28	-	-	TGTGCCAGCACCGGTCCCTCCAGCTCCTACAATGAGCAGTTCTTC	CASTGPSSSYNEQFF
TRBJ2-1	TRBV29-1	TRBD2	few	TGCAGCGCTATCCAGGCCGTAGCGGGAGGGCACAATGAGCAGTTCTTC	CSAIQAVAGGHNEQFF
TRBJ1-1	TRBV6-5	-	-	TGTGCCAGCAGTTACCGGGGGCTGAACACTGAAGCTTTCTTT	CASSYRGLNTEAFF
TRBJ2-3	TRBV5-6	-	few	TGTGCCAGCAGCTTGGCAAACGGAGGGCCGTTCACAGATACGCAGTATTTT	CASSLANGGPFTDTQYF
TRBJ2-7	TRBV5-1	-	-	TGCGCCAGCAGCTACTCCTACGAGCAGTACTTC	CASSYSYEQYF
TRBJ2-7	TRBV7-6	-	few	TGTGCCAGCAGCCCAGGCAGGGGTGCCCACGAGCAGTACTTC	CASSPGRGAHEQYF
TRBJ2-1	TRBV5-6	-	-	TGTGCCAGCAGCCTCGGGGGAGGCTCCTACAATGAGCAGTTCTTC	CASSLGGGSYNEQFF
TRBJ2-5	TRBV7-3	-	-	TGTGCCAGCAGCTCCCGGTCGGACATTGGGCAAGAGACCCAGTACTTC	CASSSRSDIGQETQYF
TRBJ2-5	TRBV5-6	-	-	TGTGCCAGCAGCTCTCAACAGGGACGAGAGACCCAGTACTTC	CASSSQQGRETQYF
TRBJ2-5	TRBV27	TRBD2	once	TGTGCCAGCAGCCTAGCGGGGCCCCAAGAGACCCAGTACTTC	CASSLAGPQETQYF
TRBJ2-2	TRBV27	-	few	TGTGCCAGCAGTTTACGGCCCGGCGGGGAGCTGTTTTTT	CASSLRPGGELFF
TRBJ2-1	TRBV5-1	-	-	TGCGCCAGCAGCTTAGGGGACACTCCCGGCAATGAGCAGTTCTTC	CASSLGDTPGNEQFF
TRBJ2-4	TRBV7-8	-	-	TGTGCCAGCAGCCTCCGGACAGTACTAGCCAAAAACATTCAGTACTTC	CASSLRTVLAKNIQYF
TRBJ2-1	TRBV29-1	TRBD1	-	TGCAGCGTTGAGGTCTGGGACAGGGATTATGAGCAGTTCTTC	CSVEVWDRDYEQFF
TRBJ2-2	TRBV15	-	medium-sized	TGTGCCACCAGCACTCGCACCGGGGAGCTGTTTTTT	CATSTRTGELFF
TRBJ2-3	TRBV11-2	-	-	TGTGCCAGCAGCTTAGCCTTGAGAGACCTGTCGGATACGCAGTATTTT	CASSLALRDLSDTQYF
TRBJ1-1	TRBV29-1	-	-	TGCAGCGTTTATGGGGCCTGGGGGAACACTGAAGCTTTCTTT	CSVYGAWGNTEAFF
TRBJ2-5	TRBV4-1	-	-	TGCGCCAGCAGCCCCACGTCGGGGACCCAGTACTTC	CASSPTSGTQYF
TRBJ2-7	TRBV4-1	-	-	TGCGCCAGCAGCCAGGGCGAGGGAAGCTACGAGCAGTACTTC	CASSQGEGSYEQYF
TRBJ2-7	TRBV7-9	TRBD1	-	TGTGCCAGCAGCGGTGGGACAGGGTCCTTCAGGGTGTACTTC	CASSGGTGSFRVYF
TRBJ1-1	TRBV6-5	TRBD1	-	TGTGCCAGCAGTGTTACCGGGACAGGGAATGAAGCTTTCTTT	CASSVTGTGNEAFF
TRBJ1-1	TRBV2	-	few	TGTGCCAGCAGTGGCAGGTCCTTTGAAGCTTTCTTT	CASSGRSFEAFF
TRBJ2-1	TRBV2	TRBD2	-	TGTGCCAGCATCCCCCTAGCGGGTGATTACAATGAGCAGTTCTTC	CASIPLAGDYNEQFF
TRBJ2-7	TRBV23-1	-	-	TGCGCCAGCAGTCAATCCCTCCCTGGCAGGTTCTACGAGCAGTACTTC	CASSQSLPGRFYEQYF